This T cell receptor beta chain was sequenced for a study of cytomegalovirus exposure and HLA in healthy donors. In the PCR, 60 Vbeta and 13 Jbeta primers were used. The assay was immunoSEQ multiplex PCR, and TCRdb's table has in-frame clones only and misses some. The sample includes 150,000 to 200,000 clones, about 85% of them seen just once. This CDR3 comprises 18 residues. In germline, CDR1 is MNHEY, CDR2 SMNVEV (reference sequence). V dropped 6 bases and J dropped 4; count of bases not matched to a gene: 13. The source is a man aged 18 to 30 in good health and CMV-seropositive. Sequencing was performed on PBMCs. V is TRBV27 and J is TRBJ2-2; 11 bases are a match to TRBD2. CDR3 sequence reads: CASRPPSGGRSGTGELFF. CDR3 DNA: TGTGCCAGCAGGCCACCTAGCGGGGGGCGGTCGGGCACCGGGGAGCTGTTTTTT.